These 19 T cell receptor beta chains share one sample of origin, sequenced in a study of blood T cell repertoires in COVID-19. The repertoire was sequenced with immunoSEQ multiplex PCR; TCRdb's copy has only in-frame clones and lacks some. Of 100,000 to 150,000 clones in the sample, around four fifths were seen once. Sequencing was carried out using peripheral blood. The receptors shown here come from a man in his sixties with acute or convalescent COVID-19.

The V and J genes are TRBV5-8 and TRBJ2-5, with 8 bases lining up with TRBD2. Germline loops: CDR1 SGHTS, CDR2 YDEGEE. The V segment lost 3 bases and the J segment 3 bases; nucleotides outside the gene matches: 7. The CDR3 runs to 15 residues. DNA of the CDR3: TGTGCCAGCAGCTGGCGGGGGGCGCAGGAAGAGACCCAGTACTTC. It yields the protein CASSWRGAQEETQYF.

The chain has TRBV5-6 and TRBJ1-4; possible D gene TRBD1, 6 bases. CDR1 is SGHDT, CDR2 YYEEEE, per germline. Trimming shortened V by 4 bases and J by 4 bases, and 14 bases separated the two germline ends. The CDR3 is made up of 15 amino acids. The CDR3: CASSPSGTSNEKLFF. For the CDR3, the DNA is TGTGCCAGCAGCCCGTCCGGGACAAGTAATGAAAAACTGTTTTTT. The whole variable domain, remainder taken from reference TRBV5-6 and TRBJ1-4, is DAGVTQSPTHLIKTRGQQVTLRCSPKSGHDTVSWYQQALGQGPQFIFQYYEEEERQRGNFPDRFSGHQFPNYSSELNVNALLLGDSALYLCASSPSGTSNEKLFFGSGTQLSVL.

This clone showed up just a few times. The gene calls are TRBV6-6 and TRBJ2-1, with D perhaps matching TRBD1 (6 bases). Trimming pared 7 bases from V and 0 bases from J, leaving 10 bases between. Germline CDR1 and CDR2: MNHNY and SVGAGI (reference sequence). There are 14 residues in the CDR3. CDR3 nucleotides: TGTGCCAGCAACGACAGGAGCTCCTACAATGAGCAGTTCTTC. This translates into CASNDRSSYNEQFF.

This clone was recorded a few times. V and J are TRBV29-1 and TRBJ2-7; possible D gene TRBD2, 5 bases. V was clipped by 4 bases and J by 1 base, with 11 bases between them. The CDR3 runs to 13 residues. Per the germline V gene, CDR1 is SQVTM and CDR2 is ANQGSEA. The CDR3 reads CSVVGIKSYEQYF. CDR3 DNA sequence: TGCAGCGTTGTCGGGATAAAATCCTACGAGCAGTACTTC.

The rearrangement links TRBV3-1 (or the pseudogene TRBV3-2) to TRBJ2-2; 10 bases agree with TRBD2. Germline values: CDR1 LGHDT, CDR2 YNNKEL (reference sequence). J gave up 0 bases and V 5 bases, and 6 bases lay outside the gene matches. The CDR3 length is 17 residues. The CDR3 region has the DNA TGTGCCAGCAGCTCCCTAGCGGGAGTGTCGAACACCGGGGAGCTGTTTTTT. Protein: CASSSLAGVSNTGELFF.

The count of this clone is one. J is TRBJ2-7 and V is TRBV5-1; D perhaps matches TRBD1 (5 bases). Germline CDR1 SGHRS, CDR2 YFSETQ. The V gene lost 2 bases and the J gene lost 1 base, with 7 bases spanning the gap. The CDR3 sequence is 13 residues long. The CDR3 region is CASSLRQSYEQYF. The DNA for the CDR3 is TGCGCCAGCAGCTTAAGACAGTCCTACGAGCAGTACTTC.

The chain recombines TRBV19 with TRBJ1-1; 10 bases are a match to TRBD1. Losses at the gene ends were 10 bases for V and 2 bases for J; bases not matched to a gene: 10. The CDR3 runs 15 residues. The germline gives CDR1 LNHDA, CDR2 SQIVND (reference sequence). The CDR3, as DNA: TGTGCCACCTCAAATCGGACAGGGGGAAACACTGAAGCTTTCTTT. This gives the protein CATSNRTGGNTEAFF.

V usage is TRBV6-1 and J usage is TRBJ2-5; the D gene is possibly TRBD2 (6 bases). V dropped 3 bases and J dropped 5 bases, with 13 bases sitting between them. CDR3 size: 14 residues. The germline V gene has CDR1 MNHNS and CDR2 SASEGT. The CDR3 DNA is TGTGCCAGCAGTGAGATCGGGGGTGGTGAGACCCAGTACTTC. This gives the protein CASSEIGGGETQYF.

V and J are TRBV5-1 and TRBJ1-6; the D is unclear. The V end lost 0 bases, the J end lost 0 bases, and 10 bases lay between the germline ends. In germline, CDR1 is SGHRS, CDR2 YFSETQ. CDR3 length equals 17 residues. Written as DNA, the CDR3 is TGCGCCAGCAGCTTGGAGGGCGGGAGCTCCTATAATTCACCCCTCCACTTT. This sequence encodes CASSLEGGSSYNSPLHF.

V gene TRBV19 combines with J gene TRBJ2-5; 8 nucleotides line up with TRBD2. This CDR3 region has 15 residues. The V gene's germline CDR1 is LNHDA and CDR2 SQIVND (reference sequence). V lost 4 bases, J lost 2 bases, and 6 bases stayed unmatched. CDR3: CASSTLTSGQETQYF. As DNA, the CDR3 is TGTGCCAGTAGTACTCTCACTAGCGGACAAGAGACCCAGTACTTC.

The chain is built from TRBV5-6 and TRBJ2-1; 7 nucleotides agree with TRBD2. The length of the CDR3 is 14 residues. The germline gives CDR1 SGHDT, CDR2 YYEEEE. Trimming took 4 bases from V and 7 from J; bases not matched to a gene: 8. This CDR3 reads CASSPGLVGNEQFF. The CDR3, as DNA: TGTGCCAGCAGCCCTGGACTAGTAGGGAATGAGCAGTTCTTC. Supplemented by reference TRBV5-6 and TRBJ2-1, the full variable domain reads DAGVTQSPTHLIKTRGQQVTLRCSPKSGHDTVSWYQQALGQGPQFIFQYYEEEERQRGNFPDRFSGHQFPNYSSELNVNALLLGDSALYLCASSPGLVGNEQFFGPGTRLTVL.

This chain links TRBV5-5 with TRBJ1-1; no clear D. V was shortened by 0 bases and J by 2 bases, with 11 bases between the two germline ends. The length of the CDR3 is 15 residues. The germline gives CDR1 SGHKS, CDR2 YYEKEE (reference sequence). In DNA, the CDR3 is TGTGCCAGCAGCTTGGTAGTGACGGGAAACACTGAAGCTTTCTTT. Translating it yields CASSLVVTGNTEAFF. The complete variable domain, with remaining parts taken from reference TRBV5-5 and TRBJ1-1, reads DAGVTQSPTHLIKTRGQQVTLRCSPISGHKSVSWYQQVLGQGPQFIFQYYEKEERGRGNFPDRFSARQFPNYSSELNVNALLLGDSALYLCASSLVVTGNTEAFFGQGTRLTVV.

In this sample, this clone turned up a few times. The chain is built from TRBV14 and TRBJ2-7; D is undetermined. The CDR3 consists of 15 residues. The V gene's germline CDR1 is SGHDN and CDR2 FVKESK. Trimming stripped 4 bases from V and 6 bases from J, with 19 bases between. The DNA of the CDR3 is TGTGCCAGCAGCCGACGATACGAAACTACGAGCGAGCAGTACTTC. The encoded protein is CASSRRYETTSEQYF. The entire variable domain, with the rest obtained from reference TRBV14 and TRBJ2-7, is as follows: EAGVTQFPSHSVIEKGQTVTLRCDPISGHDNLYWYRRVMGKEIKFLLHFVKESKQDESGMPNNRFLAERTGGTYSTLKVQPAELEDSGVYFCASSRRYETTSEQYFGPGTRLTVT.

The genes are TRBV5-1 and TRBJ2-3; 8 bases are a match to TRBD2. The CDR3 consists of 17 residues. Germline CDR1 reads SGHRS; CDR2 reads YFSETQ. Losses at the gene ends were 4 bases for V and 2 bases for J; bases not matched to a gene: 12. The CDR3 loop reads CASSVGHGGGPTDTQYF. Written as DNA, the CDR3 is TGCGCCAGCAGCGTCGGCCATGGCGGGGGGCCCACAGATACGCAGTATTTT. The full variable domain, its missing parts supplied by reference TRBV5-1 and TRBJ2-3, is KAGVTQTPRYLIKTRGQQVTLSCSPISGHRSVSWYQQTPGQGLQFLFEYFSETQRNKGNFPGRFSGRQFSNSRSEMNVSTLELGDSALYLCASSVGHGGGPTDTQYFGPGTRLTVL.

The chain carries TRBV12-3 or TRBV12-4 and TRBJ2-3; 8 nucleotides align to TRBD2. The CDR3 covers 13 residues. The junction had 0 bases not matched to a gene; V was cut back by 6 bases and J by 1 base. CDR3 coding DNA: TGTGCCAGCAGGACTAGCGGCACAGATACGCAGTATTTT. Translated, it gives CASRTSGTDTQYF.

This clone was seen a single time. This chain links TRBV11-3 with TRBJ2-7; TRBD2 aligns across 7 bases. V gave up 1 base and J gave up 4 bases; unmatched junction bases: 4. From germline, CDR1 is SGHNT and CDR2 YENEEA. This CDR3 contains 14 residues. As DNA, the CDR3 is TGTGCCAGCAGCTTAGCGGGAGCGGGGTACGAGCAGTACTTC. This codes for CASSLAGAGYEQYF.

This clone was observed once. Different DNA sequences within this sample yield the same CDR3. V is TRBV5-1 and J is TRBJ2-5; D perhaps matches TRBD2 (7 bases). CDR3 size: 13 residues. Deletions cut 6 bases from V and 5 bases from J, with 14 bases between. Looked up from germline, CDR1 is SGHRS and CDR2 is YFSETQ. The CDR3, as DNA: TGCGCCAGCACTCCCCCGGGGGGCGAGACCCAGTACTTC. Encoded protein: CASTPPGGETQYF.

This chain joins TRBV15 and TRBJ1-2; 7 bases agree with TRBD1. This CDR3 is 15 amino acids long. CDR1 is LNHNV, CDR2 YYDKDF, per germline (reference sequence). V dropped 0 bases and J dropped 7; count of bases not matched to a gene: 8. The CDR3 DNA reads TGTGCCACCAGCAGAGATTACGGGACAGCTGCTGGCTACACCTTC. It yields the protein CATSRDYGTAAGYTF. The complete variable domain, with remaining parts taken from reference TRBV15 and TRBJ1-2, reads DAMVIQNPRYQVTQFGKPVTLSCSQTLNHNVMYWYQQKSSQAPKLLFHYYDKDFNNEADTPDNFQSRRPNTSFCFLDIRSPGLGDTAMYLCATSRDYGTAAGYTFGSGTRLTVV.

The chain is built from TRBV19 and TRBJ1-2; 7 bases fit TRBD1. This CDR3 has 15 residues. Germline V gene data show CDR1 as LNHDA and CDR2 as SQIVND (reference sequence). V dropped 4 bases and J dropped 8; count of bases not matched to a gene: 13. The CDR3 protein is CASSTDRWNVAGYTF. CDR3 in DNA: TGTGCCAGTAGTACGGACAGGTGGAACGTTGCGGGCTACACCTTC.